The 30 T cell receptor beta chains below were found in one sample sequenced in a study of T-cell reconstitution after alpha-beta-depleted transplantation in children. Unique molecular identifiers featured in how the TCRbeta library was prepared. TCRdb reprocessed the PCR reads via MiXCR and lists one record per CDR3 protein. The profile shows nearly 350,000 distinct CDR3 sequences, around 15% of them singletons. The sequenced sample was PBMCs, mostly from graft donor cells, obtained 360 days after TCRalphabeta/CD19-depleted stem cell transplant. The receptors were sampled from a male patient aged 2-10 years who had a stem cell transplant for acute lymphoblastic leukemia, so the T cells may come from the graft donor.

This clonotype was seen many times. The CDR3 here is CASSSSGQEQYF. The CDR3 DNA sequence: TGTGCCAGCAGCTCCTCAGGACAGGAACAGTACTTC. The gene calls are TRBV7-2 and TRBJ2-4; TRBD1 matches 7 bases. Germline CDR1 reads SGHTA; CDR2 reads FQGNSA. The CDR3 runs to 12 residues. V shed 4 bases and J 13 bases; nucleotides not matched to a gene: 7.

The rearrangement uses TRBV5-1 and TRBJ2-5; a possible D gene is TRBD2 (5 bases). The germline V gene has CDR1 SGHRS and CDR2 YFSETQ. The CDR3 contains 15 residues. Trimming removed 4 bases at V and 0 bases at J, with 13 bases between. In DNA, the CDR3 is TGCGCCAGCAGCCTTTATCCGGGGTACCAAGAGACCCAGTACTTC. It specifies CASSLYPGYQETQYF.

The rearrangement joins TRBV29-1 to TRBJ2-1, with D tentatively TRBD2 (6 bases). V was clipped by 3 bases and J by 9 bases, with 18 bases between them. Per the germline V gene, CDR1 is SQVTM and CDR2 is ANQGSEA. The CDR3 has 14 amino acids. This CDR3 reads CSVEAAGRESEQFF. The CDR3 DNA follows: TGCAGCGTTGAGGCGGCGGGAAGGGAAAGTGAGCAGTTCTTC.

This clonotype was detected only once. Just one base apart from a much larger clone, this may be a read error. This chain links TRBV5-5 with TRBJ2-1, with TRBD2 matching 10 bases. The CDR3 extends over 15 amino acids. Germline V gives CDR1 SGHKS, CDR2 YYEKEE (reference sequence). The DNA of the CDR3 is TGTGCCTGCAGCTTTCGCCTAGCGGGAGTCCATGAGCAGTTCTTC. Its translation: CACSFRLAGVHEQFF.

This chain links TRBV9 with TRBJ2-1; D is uncertain. The CDR3 is 16 residues long. Looked up from germline, CDR1 is SGDLS and CDR2 is YYNGEE. Trimming removed 3 bases from V and 7 bases from J, with 20 bases in between. CDR3 protein: CASSARHLDPRNEQFF. Written as DNA, the CDR3 is TGTGCCAGCAGCGCCAGACACCTTGACCCTCGGAATGAGCAGTTCTTC.

The chain has TRBV13 and TRBJ2-1; D is undetermined. The CDR3 is made up of 11 amino acids. Trimming pared 6 bases from V and 6 bases from J, leaving 6 bases between. CDR1 and CDR2 from the germline V gene are PRHDT and FYEKMQ (reference sequence). The CDR3 reads CASRALNEQFF. The DNA of the CDR3 is TGTGCCAGCAGAGCTCTCAATGAGCAGTTCTTC.

At least ten counts were recorded for this clonotype. The chain couples TRBV6-6 to TRBJ2-3; D remains unclear. CDR1 is MNHNY and CDR2 is SVGAGI in the germline V gene (reference sequence). Trimming took off 7 bases at V and 8 bases at J, with 13 bases between the two ends. The CDR3 is 12 amino acids. CDR3 DNA sequence: TGTGCCAGCACTCCTGAGCGAAGTACGCAGTATTTT. It codes for CASTPERSTQYF.

The rearrangement uses TRBV7-6 and TRBJ2-3, with a tentative D call TRBD2 (6 bases). Trimming took 2 bases from V and 1 from J, leaving 19 bases between them. Germline CDR1 SGHVS, CDR2 FNYEAQ. This CDR3 has 18 residues. CDR3 DNA: TGTGCCAGCAGCTTAATGGTTACAGGTTCGGGGGGCACAGATACGCAGTATTTT. Amino acids: CASSLMVTGSGGTDTQYF.

This clonotype has just a few counts. The rearrangement joins TRBV7-6 to TRBJ1-4; D perhaps matches TRBD1 (5 bases). The CDR3 has 15 amino acids. Germline lookup yields CDR1 SGHVS and CDR2 FNYEAQ. Trimming took off 2 bases at V and 7 bases at J, with 14 bases between the two ends. CDR3 coding DNA: TGTGCCAGCAGCTTATACGGCAGGGTGGGTGAAAAACTGTTTTTT. Its protein is CASSLYGRVGEKLFF.

This clonotype appeared a few times. The chain combines TRBV7-6 with TRBJ1-2; weak D call: TRBD1 (5 bases). CDR3 length: 13 residues. The V gene lost 8 bases and the J gene lost 2 bases, with 12 bases spanning the gap. Germline V gene lookup returns CDR1 SGHVS and CDR2 FNYEAQ. CDR3 sequence reads: CASEGYINYGYTF. The CDR3 DNA reads as TGTGCCAGCGAGGGGTACATAAACTATGGCTACACCTTC.

The gene calls are TRBV28 and TRBJ2-1; 11 positions match TRBD2. The V segment lost 7 bases and the J segment 4 bases; nucleotides outside the gene matches: 9. Germline-derived CDR1 and CDR2 are MDHEN and SYDVKM. The CDR3 extends over 16 amino acids. The CDR3 is CASIISSGGGYNEQFF. In nucleotides, the CDR3 is TGTGCCAGCATTATAAGTAGCGGGGGGGGTTACAATGAGCAGTTCTTC.

The sample holds many counts of this clonotype. The gene calls are TRBV7-8 and TRBJ1-3, with 7 bases fitting TRBD1. Looked up from germline, CDR1 is SGHVS and CDR2 is FQNEAQ. J was trimmed by 2 bases and V by 4 bases; bases with no gene match: 2. The CDR3 extends over 14 amino acids. CDR3 sequence (DNA): TGTGCCAGCAGCTCCGGGACAGCTGGAAACACCATATATTTT. Translating gives CASSSGTAGNTIYF.

This rearrangement joins TRBV3-1 to TRBJ2-2; a possible D gene is TRBD2 (5 bases). The CDR3 has 16 residues. Germline CDR1 is LGHDT and CDR2 is YNNKEL (reference sequence). V was cut by 0 bases and J by 1 base, with 9 bases left in between. The CDR3 region is CASSQERVLNTGELFF. The CDR3 nucleotides are TGTGCCAGCAGCCAAGAGCGGGTTTTGAACACCGGGGAGCTGTTTTTT.

In its sample, this clonotype was seen a few times. This chain connects TRBV24-1 to TRBJ2-5; no clear D gene. Germline values: CDR1 KGHDR, CDR2 SFDVKD. This CDR3 has 13 amino acids. Between the trimmed V and J ends, which lost 0 bases and 5 bases, there was a span of 6 bases. In DNA form, the CDR3 reads TGTGCCACCAGTGATTTGTGGCGGGAGACCCAGTACTTC. Its translation is CATSDLWRETQYF.

V gene TRBV19 combines with J gene TRBJ2-7; D not resolved. CDR1 is LNHDA, CDR2 SQIVND, per germline (reference sequence). V lost 1 base, J lost 3 bases, and 10 bases lay in between. There are 14 residues in the CDR3. CDR3 DNA: TGTGCCAGTAGTATAGGAGCTCCGAGCTACGAGCAGTACTTC. Encoded protein: CASSIGAPSYEQYF.

This chain uses TRBV5-1 with TRBJ2-4; D is perhaps TRBD1 (6 bases). Per germline, CDR1 SGHRS and CDR2 YFSETQ. Trimming removed 3 bases at V and 0 bases at J, with 19 bases between. This CDR3 contains 18 residues. The CDR3 reads CASSSGGQGPLAKNIQYF. DNA for the CDR3: TGCGCCAGCAGCTCCGGCGGTCAGGGGCCGTTAGCCAAAAACATTCAGTACTTC.

The sample holds a few counts of this clonotype. This chain uses TRBV9 with TRBJ1-4; no clear D. Germline V gene data show CDR1 as SGDLS and CDR2 as YYNGEE. Trimming pared 4 bases from V and 0 bases from J, leaving 10 bases between. The CDR3 has 15 amino acids. CDR3 region: CASSPHSATNEKLFF. CDR3 nucleotides: TGTGCCAGCAGCCCGCACAGTGCAACTAATGAAAAACTGTTTTTT.

The chain recombines TRBV20-1 with TRBJ2-3; 13 nucleotides line up with TRBD2. CDR3 length: 15 amino acids. V lost 6 bases to trimming and J lost 0 bases; unmatched junction nucleotides: 3. CDR1 DFQATT and CDR2 SNEGSKA come from the germline V gene (reference sequence). The CDR3 nucleotides are TGCAGTGCCCCGACTAGCGGGAGGAGCACAGATACGCAGTATTTT. The encoded protein is CSAPTSGRSTDTQYF.

J is TRBJ2-2 and V is TRBV5-6; tentatively, D is TRBD1 (5 bases). The CDR3 totals 16 residues. The V end lost 0 bases, the J end lost 6 bases, and 15 bases lay between the germline ends. Per germline, CDR1 SGHDT and CDR2 YYEEEE. CDR3 sequence reads: CASSLVPGMSAGELFF. CDR3 sequence (DNA): TGTGCCAGCAGCTTGGTTCCAGGGATGTCGGCCGGGGAGCTGTTTTTT.

The rearrangement joins TRBV15 to TRBJ2-1; 8 bases align to TRBD2. The CDR3 extends over 15 amino acids. The V gene end was trimmed by 5 bases and the J gene end by 0 bases; junction bases not matched to a gene: 3. CDR1 is LNHNV, CDR2 YYDKDF, per germline (reference sequence). CDR3 sequence reads: CATSGSGSSYNEQFF. For the CDR3, the DNA is TGTGCCACCAGCGGAAGCGGGAGCTCCTACAATGAGCAGTTCTTC. Drawing the rest from reference TRBV15 and TRBJ2-1, the complete variable domain is DAMVIQNPRYQVTQFGKPVTLSCSQTLNHNVMYWYQQKSSQAPKLLFHYYDKDFNNEADTPDNFQSRRPNTSFCFLDIRSPGLGDTAMYLCATSGSGSSYNEQFFGPGTRLTVL.

This clonotype has at least ten counts. The rearrangement links TRBV5-1 to TRBJ1-1; D is uncertain. Germline CDR1 reads SGHRS; CDR2 reads YFSETQ. The CDR3 sequence is 11 residues long. Trimming pared 3 bases from V and 3 bases from J, leaving 3 bases between. The CDR3 loop reads CASSSHTEAFF. The CDR3 DNA sequence: TGCGCCAGCAGCTCCCACACTGAAGCTTTCTTT. Using reference TRBV5-1 and TRBJ1-1 for the parts outside the CDR3, the full variable domain is KAGVTQTPRYLIKTRGQQVTLSCSPISGHRSVSWYQQTPGQGLQFLFEYFSETQRNKGNFPGRFSGRQFSNSRSEMNVSTLELGDSALYLCASSSHTEAFFGQGTRLTVV.

This clonotype was counted ten times or more. This rearrangement joins TRBV10-1 to TRBJ2-3; D possibly corresponds to TRBD1 (6 bases). The CDR3 totals 13 residues. The germline gives CDR1 WNHNN, CDR2 SYGVQD (reference sequence). Between the trimmed V and J ends, which lost 11 bases and 0 bases, there was a span of 12 bases. CDR3 protein: CAARGGSTDTQYF. In DNA form, the CDR3 reads TGCGCCGCCAGGGGCGGGAGCACAGATACGCAGTATTTT.

This clonotype was counted only a few times. This chain links TRBV4-1 with TRBJ2-1, with 7 nucleotides matching TRBD2. The CDR3 sequence is 17 residues long. Per the germline V gene, CDR1 is MGHRA and CDR2 is YSYEKL. The junction had 10 bases not matched to a gene; V was cut back by 0 bases and J by 5 bases. CDR3 region: CASSQDPAGGFDNEQFF. The CDR3 DNA sequence: TGCGCCAGCAGCCAAGACCCGGCCGGGGGGTTTGACAATGAGCAGTTCTTC.

This clonotype was found many times. The rearrangement uses TRBV27 and TRBJ2-7; 11 bases match TRBD2. V shed 2 bases, J shed 6 bases, and the junction held 6 bases outside the gene matches. Germline CDR1 is MNHEY and CDR2 is SMNVEV (reference sequence). The CDR3 consists of 15 residues. The CDR3: CASSLSTSGRSEQYF. The CDR3, as DNA: TGTGCCAGCAGTTTAAGTACTAGCGGGAGATCCGAGCAGTACTTC.

In this sample, this clonotype turned up a few times. The rearrangement links TRBV7-8 to TRBJ2-1; no definite D call. Germline CDR1 and CDR2: SGHVS and FQNEAQ. V lost 5 bases to trimming and J lost 4 bases, with 15 bases between them. The CDR3 totals 15 residues. CDR3 DNA sequence: TGTGCCAGCAGCCCAACCGACCCTGATTACAATGAGCAGTTCTTC. It yields the protein CASSPTDPDYNEQFF.

The genes are TRBV4-1 and TRBJ1-1; tentative D call: TRBD1 (5 bases). V was shortened by 2 bases and J by 6 bases, with 16 bases between the two germline ends. The CDR3 contains 15 residues. The germline CDR1 and CDR2 sequences are MGHRA and YSYEKL. The CDR3 DNA follows: TGCGCCAGCAGCCAACTCCCGGGACGGTACTCTGAAGCTTTCTTT. Translation: CASSQLPGRYSEAFF.

The rearrangement joins TRBV4-3 to TRBJ2-1; TRBD1 is a possible D gene (6 bases). With 4 bases removed from V and 4 bases from J, the gap between germline ends came to 14 bases. Germline V lookup: CDR1 LGHNA, CDR2 YSLEER. The CDR3 runs to 15 residues. CDR3 region: CASSRNRAAYNEQFF. The CDR3 DNA is TGCGCCAGCAGCCGGAACAGGGCGGCTTACAATGAGCAGTTCTTC.

This clonotype has just a few counts. CDR3 sequence: CASSLYRVQGGELFF. Here the CDR3 DNA reads TGTGCCAGCAGTCTGTACAGGGTCCAGGGAGGGGAGCTGTTTTTT. V gene TRBV27 combines with J gene TRBJ2-2; a possible D gene is TRBD1 (6 bases). CDR1 is MNHEY and CDR2 is SMNVEV in the germline V gene (reference sequence). CDR3 size: 15 residues. V lost 5 bases, J lost 8 bases, and 18 bases lay in between.

In this sample, this clonotype turned up a few times. The gene calls are TRBV29-1 and TRBJ2-7, with 7 bases identical to TRBD1. Germline values: CDR1 SQVTM, CDR2 ANQGSEA. With V trimmed by 6 bases and J by 5 bases, 10 bases remained unmatched. The CDR3 covers 13 residues. The CDR3 DNA reads TGCAGCGTGGCTTACAGGGGTAGCAACGAGCAGTACTTC. Amino acids: CSVAYRGSNEQYF.

In its sample, this clonotype was seen many times. The chain recombines TRBV4-1 with TRBJ2-2; unclear D gene. Germline CDR1 MGHRA, CDR2 YSYEKL. The CDR3 covers 16 residues. V lost 1 base to trimming and J lost 0 bases, with 9 bases between them. The CDR3 DNA is TGCGCCAGCAGCCAAGGACGGCACCCGAACACCGGGGAGCTGTTTTTT. Its protein product is CASSQGRHPNTGELFF.